The present entry profiles one T cell receptor (beta chain) with its context. Assay used: immunoSEQ multiplex PCR; TCRdb lists only in-frame clones, some missing. The sample shows about 300,000 clones, under 90% of them seen only once. The source of the sample is a study of blood T cell repertoires in COVID-19. Trimming took 0 bases from V and 7 from J, leaving 13 bases between them. CDR1 GTSNPN and CDR2 SVGIG come from the germline V gene (reference sequence). The CDR3 loop spans 15 amino acids. Each recovered donor of Cohort 3 presented with two negative PCRs, clearance, or symptom resolution. The sample comprised PBMCs or T cells enriched from blood (not recorded which). This receptor was obtained from a woman aged 18-29 years who had recovered from COVID-19. V gene TRBV30 combines with J gene TRBJ1-6; maybe TRBD1 (6 bases). CDR3 loop: CAWSVETGLNSPLHF. DNA for the CDR3: TGTGCCTGGAGTGTTGAAACAGGGCTGAATTCACCCCTCCACTTT.